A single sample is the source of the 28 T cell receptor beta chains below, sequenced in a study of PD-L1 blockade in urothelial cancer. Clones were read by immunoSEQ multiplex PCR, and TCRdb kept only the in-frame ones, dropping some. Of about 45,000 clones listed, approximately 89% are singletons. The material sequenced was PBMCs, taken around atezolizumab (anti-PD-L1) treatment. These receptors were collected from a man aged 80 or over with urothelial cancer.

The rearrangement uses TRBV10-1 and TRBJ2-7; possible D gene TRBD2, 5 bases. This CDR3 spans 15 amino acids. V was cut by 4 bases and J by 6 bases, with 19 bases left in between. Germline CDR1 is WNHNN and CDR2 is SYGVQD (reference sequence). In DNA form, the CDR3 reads TGCGCCAGCAGTGTCCCGACACTACGGAGGCGCGAGCAGTACTTC. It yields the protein CASSVPTLRRREQYF.

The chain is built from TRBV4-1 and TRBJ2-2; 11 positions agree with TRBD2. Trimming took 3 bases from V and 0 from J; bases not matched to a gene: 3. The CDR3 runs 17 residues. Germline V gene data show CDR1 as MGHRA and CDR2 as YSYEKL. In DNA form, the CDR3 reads TGCGCCAGCAGCCAGGCGGGACTAGCGGCGAACACCGGGGAGCTGTTTTTT. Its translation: CASSQAGLAANTGELFF.

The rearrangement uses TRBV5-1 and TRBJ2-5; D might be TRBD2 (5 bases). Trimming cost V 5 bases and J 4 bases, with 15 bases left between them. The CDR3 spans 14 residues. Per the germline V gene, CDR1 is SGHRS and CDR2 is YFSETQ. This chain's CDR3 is CASRGGGLGETQYF. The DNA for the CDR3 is TGCGCCAGCAGAGGTGGCGGGTTGGGAGAGACCCAGTACTTC.

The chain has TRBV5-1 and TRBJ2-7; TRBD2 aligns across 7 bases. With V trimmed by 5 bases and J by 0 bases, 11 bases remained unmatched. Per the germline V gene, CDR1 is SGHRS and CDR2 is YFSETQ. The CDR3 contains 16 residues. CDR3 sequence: CASSYSGTTSSYEQYF. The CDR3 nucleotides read TGCGCCAGCAGTTATTCCGGGACTACGAGCTCCTACGAGCAGTACTTC.

The CDR3 reads CASSLEGTRSTGELFF. CDR3 sequence (DNA): TGCGCCAGCAGCTTGGAGGGGACTAGAAGCACCGGGGAGCTGTTTTTT. This chain joins TRBV5-1 and TRBJ2-2; 8 bases agree with TRBD2. J lost 4 bases, V lost 0 bases, and 5 bases had no gene match. The CDR3 sequence is 16 residues long. The germline V gene has CDR1 SGHRS and CDR2 YFSETQ. The complete variable domain, with remaining parts taken from reference TRBV5-1 and TRBJ2-2, reads KAGVTQTPRYLIKTRGQQVTLSCSPISGHRSVSWYQQTPGQGLQFLFEYFSETQRNKGNFPGRFSGRQFSNSRSEMNVSTLELGDSALYLCASSLEGTRSTGELFFGEGSRLTVL.

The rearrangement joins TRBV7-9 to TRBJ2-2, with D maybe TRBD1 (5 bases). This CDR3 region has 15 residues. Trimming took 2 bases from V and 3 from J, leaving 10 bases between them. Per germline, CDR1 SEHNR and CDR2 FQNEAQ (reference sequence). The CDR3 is CASSLKGVYTGELFF. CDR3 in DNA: TGTGCCAGCAGCTTAAAAGGGGTGTACACCGGGGAGCTGTTTTTT.

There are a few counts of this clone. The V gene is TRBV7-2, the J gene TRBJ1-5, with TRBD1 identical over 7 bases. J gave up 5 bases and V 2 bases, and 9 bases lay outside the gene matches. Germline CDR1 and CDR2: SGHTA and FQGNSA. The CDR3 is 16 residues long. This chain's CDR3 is CASSLFEDRFYQPQHF. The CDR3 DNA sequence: TGTGCCAGCAGCTTATTTGAGGACAGGTTTTATCAGCCCCAGCATTTT. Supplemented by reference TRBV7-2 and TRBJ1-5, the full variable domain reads GAGVSQSPSNKVTEKGKDVELRCDPISGHTALYWYRQSLGQGLEFLIYFQGNSAPDKSGLPSDRFSAERTGGSVSTLTIQRTQQEDSAVYLCASSLFEDRFYQPQHFGDGTRLSIL.

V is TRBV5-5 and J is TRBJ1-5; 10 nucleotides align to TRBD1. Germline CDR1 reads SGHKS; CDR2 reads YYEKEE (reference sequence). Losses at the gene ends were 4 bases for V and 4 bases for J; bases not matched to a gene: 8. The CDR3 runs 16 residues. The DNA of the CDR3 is TGTGCCAGCAGCGTTCTTCCGGGACAGGGGAATCAGCCCCAGCATTTT. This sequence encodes CASSVLPGQGNQPQHF.

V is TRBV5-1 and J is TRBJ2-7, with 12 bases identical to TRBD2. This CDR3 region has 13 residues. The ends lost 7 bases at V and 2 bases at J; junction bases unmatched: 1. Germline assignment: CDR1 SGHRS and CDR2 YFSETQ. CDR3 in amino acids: CASRTSGAYEQYF. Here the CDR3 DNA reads TGCGCCAGCCGGACTAGCGGGGCCTACGAGCAGTACTTC.

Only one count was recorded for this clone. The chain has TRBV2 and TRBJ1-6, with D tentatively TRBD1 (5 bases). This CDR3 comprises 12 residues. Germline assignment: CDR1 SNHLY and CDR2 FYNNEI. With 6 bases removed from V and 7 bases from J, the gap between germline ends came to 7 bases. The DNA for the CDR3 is TGTGCCAGCAGGGACAAGAATTCACCCCTCCACTTT. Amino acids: CASRDKNSPLHF. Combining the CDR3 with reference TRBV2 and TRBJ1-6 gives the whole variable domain EPEVTQTPSHQVTQMGQEVILRCVPISNHLYFYWYRQILGQKVEFLVSFYNNEISEKSEIFDDQFSVERPDGSNFTLKIRSTKLEDSAMYFCASRDKNSPLHFGNGTRLTVT.

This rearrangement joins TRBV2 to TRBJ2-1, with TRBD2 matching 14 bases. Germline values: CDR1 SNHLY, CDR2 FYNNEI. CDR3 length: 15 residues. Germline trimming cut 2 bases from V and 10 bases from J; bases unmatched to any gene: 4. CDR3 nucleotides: TGTGCCAGCAGTGAAATGGGACTAGCGGGAGACGAGCAGTTCTTC. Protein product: CASSEMGLAGDEQFF.

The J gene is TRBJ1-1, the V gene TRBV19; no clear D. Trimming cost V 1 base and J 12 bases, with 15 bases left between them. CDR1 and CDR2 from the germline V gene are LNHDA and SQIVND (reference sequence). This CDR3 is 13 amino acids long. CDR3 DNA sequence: TGTGCCAGTAGTATAGTAACGGAATTGAGGACTTTCTTT. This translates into CASSIVTELRTFF.

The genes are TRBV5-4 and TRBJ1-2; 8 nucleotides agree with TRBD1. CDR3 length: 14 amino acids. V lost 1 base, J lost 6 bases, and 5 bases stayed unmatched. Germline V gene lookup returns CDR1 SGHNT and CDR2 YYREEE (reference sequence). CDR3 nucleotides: TGTGCCAGCAGCTTGCCAGGGGGCAGGGATGGCTACACCTTC. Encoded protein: CASSLPGGRDGYTF.

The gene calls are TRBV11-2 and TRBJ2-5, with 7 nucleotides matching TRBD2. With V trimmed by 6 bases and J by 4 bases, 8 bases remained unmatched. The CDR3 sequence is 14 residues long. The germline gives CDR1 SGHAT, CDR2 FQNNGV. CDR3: CASRRSGVRETQYF. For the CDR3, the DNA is TGTGCCAGCAGACGCAGCGGGGTGAGAGAGACCCAGTACTTC.

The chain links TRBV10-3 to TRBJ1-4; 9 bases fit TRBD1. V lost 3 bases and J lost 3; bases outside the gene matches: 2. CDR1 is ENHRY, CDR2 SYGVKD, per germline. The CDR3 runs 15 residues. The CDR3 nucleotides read TGTGCCATCAGTGAAGGACAGGGGCCTAATGAAAAACTGTTTTTT. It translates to CAISEGQGPNEKLFF.

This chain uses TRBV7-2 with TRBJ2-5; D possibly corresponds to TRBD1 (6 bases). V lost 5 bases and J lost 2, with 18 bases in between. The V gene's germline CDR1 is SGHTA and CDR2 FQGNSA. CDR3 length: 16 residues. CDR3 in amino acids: CASSRTQGTRQETQYF. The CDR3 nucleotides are TGTGCCAGCAGCCGAACCCAGGGGACACGTCAAGAGACCCAGTACTTC.

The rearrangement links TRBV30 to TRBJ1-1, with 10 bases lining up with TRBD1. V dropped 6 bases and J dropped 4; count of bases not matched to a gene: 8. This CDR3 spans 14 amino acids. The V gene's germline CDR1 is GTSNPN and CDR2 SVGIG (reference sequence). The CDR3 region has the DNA TGTGCCTGCCCGGTCCGGACAGGGGGCACTGAAGCTTTCTTT. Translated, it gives CACPVRTGGTEAFF.

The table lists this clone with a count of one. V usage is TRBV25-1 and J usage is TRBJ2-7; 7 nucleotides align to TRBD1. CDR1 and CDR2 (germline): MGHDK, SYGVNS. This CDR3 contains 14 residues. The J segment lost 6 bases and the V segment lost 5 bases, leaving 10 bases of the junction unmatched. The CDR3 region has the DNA TGTGCCAGCAGTTCCGGGACAGTGGCATCCGAGCAGTACTTC. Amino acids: CASSSGTVASEQYF.

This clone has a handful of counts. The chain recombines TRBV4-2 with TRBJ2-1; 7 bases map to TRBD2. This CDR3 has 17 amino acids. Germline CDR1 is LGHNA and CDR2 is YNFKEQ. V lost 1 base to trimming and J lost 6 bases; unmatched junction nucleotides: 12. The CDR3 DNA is TGTGCCAGCAGCCAAGTGGGCGGGGCGGGAGATCGCAATGAGCAGTTCTTC. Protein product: CASSQVGGAGDRNEQFF.

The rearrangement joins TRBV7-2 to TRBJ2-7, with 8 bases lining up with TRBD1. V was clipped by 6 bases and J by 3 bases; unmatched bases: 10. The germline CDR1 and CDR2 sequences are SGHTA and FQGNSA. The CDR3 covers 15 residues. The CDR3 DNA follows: TGTGCCAGCAGATTGCAGACAGGGGCAAACTACGAGCAGTACTTC. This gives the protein CASRLQTGANYEQYF.

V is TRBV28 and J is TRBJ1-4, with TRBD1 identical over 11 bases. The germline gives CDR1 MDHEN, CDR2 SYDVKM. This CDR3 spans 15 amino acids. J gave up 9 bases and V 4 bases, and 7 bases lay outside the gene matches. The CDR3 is CASSSTGTGGKKLFF. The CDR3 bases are TGTGCCAGCAGTTCCACCGGGACAGGGGGAAAAAAACTGTTTTTT. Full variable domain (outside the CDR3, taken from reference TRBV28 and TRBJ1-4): DVKVTQSSRYLVKRTGEKVFLECVQDMDHENMFWYRQDPGLGLRLIYFSYDVKMKEKGDIPEGYSVSREKKERFSLILESASTNQTSMYLCASSSTGTGGKKLFFGSGTQLSVL.

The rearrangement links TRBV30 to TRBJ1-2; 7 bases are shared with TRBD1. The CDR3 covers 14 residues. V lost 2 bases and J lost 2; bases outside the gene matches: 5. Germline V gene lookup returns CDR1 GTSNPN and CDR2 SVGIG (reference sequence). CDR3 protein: CAWSLPGQNYGYTF. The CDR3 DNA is TGTGCCTGGAGTCTTCCGGGACAGAACTATGGCTACACCTTC.

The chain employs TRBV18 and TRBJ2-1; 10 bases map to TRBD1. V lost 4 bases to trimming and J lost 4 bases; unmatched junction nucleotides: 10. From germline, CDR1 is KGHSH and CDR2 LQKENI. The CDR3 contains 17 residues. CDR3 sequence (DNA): TGTGCCAGCTCACTACTCTTACCGGGACAGGGGTACAATGAGCAGTTCTTC. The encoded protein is CASSLLLPGQGYNEQFF.

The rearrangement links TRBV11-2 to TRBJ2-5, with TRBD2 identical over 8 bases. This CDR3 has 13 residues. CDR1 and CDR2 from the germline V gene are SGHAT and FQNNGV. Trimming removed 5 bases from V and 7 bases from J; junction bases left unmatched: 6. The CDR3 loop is CASSLLAEGTQYF. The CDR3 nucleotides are TGTGCCAGCAGCCTACTAGCGGAGGGGACCCAGTACTTC. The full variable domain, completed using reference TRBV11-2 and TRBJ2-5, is EAGVAQSPRYKIIEKRQSVAFWCNPISGHATLYWYQQILGQGPKLLIQFQNNGVVDDSQLPKDRFSAERLKGVDSTLKIQPAKLEDSAVYLCASSLLAEGTQYFGPGTRLLVL.

DNA for the CDR3: TGCGCCAGCAGCCACCAGGGGCCAGTCAATGAGCAGTTCTTC. This translates into CASSHQGPVNEQFF. The chain is built from TRBV4-1 and TRBJ2-1; D perhaps matches TRBD1 (6 bases). Germline values: CDR1 MGHRA, CDR2 YSYEKL. This CDR3 has 14 residues. V was trimmed by 3 bases and J by 6 bases, leaving 12 bases between them.

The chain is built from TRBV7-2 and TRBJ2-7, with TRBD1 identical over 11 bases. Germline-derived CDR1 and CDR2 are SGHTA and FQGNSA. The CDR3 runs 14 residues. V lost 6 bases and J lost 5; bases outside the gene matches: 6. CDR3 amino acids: CASRPPGQGDEQYF. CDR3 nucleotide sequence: TGTGCCAGCAGACCTCCGGGACAGGGGGACGAGCAGTACTTC.

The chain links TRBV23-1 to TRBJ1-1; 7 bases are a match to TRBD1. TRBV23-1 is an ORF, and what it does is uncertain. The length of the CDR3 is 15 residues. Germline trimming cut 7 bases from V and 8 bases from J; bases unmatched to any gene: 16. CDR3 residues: CASTLGEGGASEAFF. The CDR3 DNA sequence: TGCGCCAGCACCCTCGGGGAAGGGGGCGCGTCCGAAGCTTTCTTT.

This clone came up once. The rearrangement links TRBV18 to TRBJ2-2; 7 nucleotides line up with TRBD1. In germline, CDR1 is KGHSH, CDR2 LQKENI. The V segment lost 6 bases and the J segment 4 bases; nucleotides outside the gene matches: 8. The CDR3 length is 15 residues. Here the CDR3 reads CASSRGQPGTGELFF. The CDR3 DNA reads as TGTGCCAGCTCCCGGGGACAGCCGGGCACCGGGGAGCTGTTTTTT.